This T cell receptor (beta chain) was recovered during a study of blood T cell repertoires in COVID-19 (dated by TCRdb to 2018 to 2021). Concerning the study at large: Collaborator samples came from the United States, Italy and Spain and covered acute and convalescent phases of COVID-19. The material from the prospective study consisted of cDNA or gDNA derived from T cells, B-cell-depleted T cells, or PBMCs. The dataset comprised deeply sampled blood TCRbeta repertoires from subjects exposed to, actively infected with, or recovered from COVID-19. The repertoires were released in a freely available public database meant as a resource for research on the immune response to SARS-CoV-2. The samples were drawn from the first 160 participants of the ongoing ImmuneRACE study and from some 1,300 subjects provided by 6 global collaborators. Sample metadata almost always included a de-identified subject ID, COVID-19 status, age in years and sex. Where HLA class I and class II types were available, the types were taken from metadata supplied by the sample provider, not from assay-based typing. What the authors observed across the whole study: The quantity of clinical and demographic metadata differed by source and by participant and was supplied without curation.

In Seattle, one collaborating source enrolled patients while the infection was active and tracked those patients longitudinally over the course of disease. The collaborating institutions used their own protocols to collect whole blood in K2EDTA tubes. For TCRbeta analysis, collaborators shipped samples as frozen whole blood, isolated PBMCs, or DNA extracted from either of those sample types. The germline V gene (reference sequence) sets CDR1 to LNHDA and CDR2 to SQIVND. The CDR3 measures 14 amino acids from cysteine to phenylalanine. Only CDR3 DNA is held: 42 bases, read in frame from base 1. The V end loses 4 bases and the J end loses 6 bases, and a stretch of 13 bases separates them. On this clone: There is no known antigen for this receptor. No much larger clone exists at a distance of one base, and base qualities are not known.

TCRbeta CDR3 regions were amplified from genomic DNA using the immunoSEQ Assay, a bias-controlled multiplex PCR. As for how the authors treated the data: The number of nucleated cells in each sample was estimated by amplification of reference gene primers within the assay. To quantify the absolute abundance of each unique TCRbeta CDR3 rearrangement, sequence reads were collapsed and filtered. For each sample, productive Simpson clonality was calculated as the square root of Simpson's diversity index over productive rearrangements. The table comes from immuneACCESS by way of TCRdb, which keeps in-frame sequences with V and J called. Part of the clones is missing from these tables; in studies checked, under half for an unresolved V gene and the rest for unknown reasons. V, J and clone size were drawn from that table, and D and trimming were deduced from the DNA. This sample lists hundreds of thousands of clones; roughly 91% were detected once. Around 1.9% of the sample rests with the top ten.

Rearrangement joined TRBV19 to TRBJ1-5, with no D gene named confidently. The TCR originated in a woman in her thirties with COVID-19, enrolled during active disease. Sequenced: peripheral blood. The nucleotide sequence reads TGTGCCAGTAGTACCCCCCGGCGGAGTCAGCCCCAGCATTTT. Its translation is CASSTPRRSQPQHF.